Below, 2 T cell receptor beta chains from the same sample are listed, as sequenced in a study of cytomegalovirus exposure and HLA in healthy donors. PCR involved 60 Vbeta and 13 Jbeta primers. Sequenced by immunoSEQ multiplex PCR; TCRdb stores in-frame clones only, minus some. The sample totals about 88,000 clones. Input material: PBMCs. The receptors derive from a girl under 18 in good health and CMV-seropositive.

The chain links TRBV5-1 to TRBJ2-3; 7 bases match TRBD1. V lost 5 bases to trimming and J lost 6 bases; unmatched junction nucleotides: 9. This CDR3 spans 14 amino acids. The germline CDR1 and CDR2 sequences are SGHRS and YFSETQ. Here the CDR3 DNA reads TGCGCCAGCAGTCGCGACAGGGTTGAGGATACGCAGTATTTT. Protein sequence: CASSRDRVEDTQYF.

CDR3 nucleotide sequence: TGTGCCAGCAGCTTAGAGTCCAGGGGCACTGAAGCTTTCTTT. Protein: CASSLESRGTEAFF. This chain links TRBV7-9 with TRBJ1-1; D is perhaps TRBD1 (6 bases). Germline loops: CDR1 SEHNR, CDR2 FQNEAQ (reference sequence). Trimming cost V 1 base and J 4 bases, with 10 bases left between them. This CDR3 spans 14 amino acids.